This T cell receptor beta chain derives from a study of T cell repertoires in aging, cancer and after chemotherapy. Study details: The full dataset contained about 10 million TCR reads.

Multiplex touch-down PCR with TRB-A/B primers amplified rearranged V-D-J TRB sequences. TCRdb reprocessed the multiplex PCR reads with MiXCR, giving one entry per CDR3 protein. The data contain just under 9,500 distinct CDR3 sequences, 23% of them seen just once; the ten biggest clones take up around 13%. Worth noting for this clonotype: Its antigen is undetermined.

Study-level results: Untreated cancer patients had significantly lower blood TCR diversity than age-matched healthy donors.

Germline V gene data show CDR1 as MDHEN and CDR2 as SYDVKM. CDR3 length: 13 amino acids. V was pared by 8 bases and J by 10 bases, with 8 bases of the junction left unmatched. Peripheral blood genomic DNA, not sorted cells or RNA, was the template. The sequence was obtained from a human donor with a blood cancer. The donor label of this sample is uncertain. V is TRBV28 and J is TRBJ1-6; 7 bases align to TRBD1. Sequencing input: blood. The CDR3 reads CASQQGWLSPLHF. CDR3 DNA: TGTGCCAGCCAACAGGGGTGGTTATCACCCCTCCACTTT.